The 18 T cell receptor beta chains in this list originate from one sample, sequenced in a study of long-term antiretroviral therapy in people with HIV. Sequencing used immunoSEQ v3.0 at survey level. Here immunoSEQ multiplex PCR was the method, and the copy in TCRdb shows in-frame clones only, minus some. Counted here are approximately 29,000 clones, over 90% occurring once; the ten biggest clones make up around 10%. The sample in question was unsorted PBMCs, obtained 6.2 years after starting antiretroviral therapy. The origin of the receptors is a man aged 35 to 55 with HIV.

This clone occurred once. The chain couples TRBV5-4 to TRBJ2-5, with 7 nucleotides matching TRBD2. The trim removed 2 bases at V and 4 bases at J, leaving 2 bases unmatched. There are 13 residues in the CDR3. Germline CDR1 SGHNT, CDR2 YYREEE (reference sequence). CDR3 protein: CASSFIAGETQYF. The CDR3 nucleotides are TGTGCCAGCAGCTTTATAGCGGGAGAGACCCAGTACTTC.

The CDR3 loop reads CASNSGTGTGFGYTF. CDR3 sequence (DNA): TGTGCCAGCAACTCCGGGACAGGGACGGGTTTTGGCTACACCTTC. This chain joins TRBV27 and TRBJ1-2; 9 bases line up with TRBD1. The length of the CDR3 is 15 residues. V trimming: 7 bases; J trimming: 7 bases; junction bases outside the gene matches: 13. The germline V gene encodes CDR1 MNHEY and CDR2 SMNVEV (reference sequence).

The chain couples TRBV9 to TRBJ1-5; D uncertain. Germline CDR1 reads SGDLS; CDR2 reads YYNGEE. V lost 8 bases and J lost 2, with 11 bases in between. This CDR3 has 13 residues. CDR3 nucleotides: TGTGCCAGTAGTAGTTCGGGCAATCAGCCCCAGCATTTT. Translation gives CASSSSGNQPQHF. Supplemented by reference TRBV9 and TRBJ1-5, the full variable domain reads DSGVTQTPKHLITATGQRVTLRCSPRSGDLSVYWYQQSLDQGLQFLIQYYNGEERAKGNILERFSAQQFPDLHSELNLSSLELGDSALYFCASSSSGNQPQHFGDGTRLSIL.

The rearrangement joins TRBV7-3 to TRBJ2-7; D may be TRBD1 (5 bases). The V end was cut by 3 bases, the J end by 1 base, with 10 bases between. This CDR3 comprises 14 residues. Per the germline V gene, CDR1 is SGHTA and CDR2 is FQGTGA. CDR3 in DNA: TGTGCCAGCAGCTTGACAGTCGCGTCCTACGAGCAGTACTTC. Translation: CASSLTVASYEQYF.

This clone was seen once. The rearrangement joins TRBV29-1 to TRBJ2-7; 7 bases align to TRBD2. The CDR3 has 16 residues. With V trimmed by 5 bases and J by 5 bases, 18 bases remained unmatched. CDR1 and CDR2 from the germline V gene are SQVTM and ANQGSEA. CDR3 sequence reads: CSVTGTTFLSDNEQYF. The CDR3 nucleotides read TGCAGCGTTACCGGGACTACGTTCCTCTCGGATAACGAGCAGTACTTC.

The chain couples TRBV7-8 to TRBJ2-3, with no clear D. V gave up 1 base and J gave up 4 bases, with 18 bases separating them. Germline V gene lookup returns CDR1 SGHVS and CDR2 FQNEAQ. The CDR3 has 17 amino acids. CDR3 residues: CASSLGLVRVQADTQYF. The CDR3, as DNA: TGTGCCAGCAGCTTAGGACTGGTTCGCGTTCAGGCAGATACGCAGTATTTT.

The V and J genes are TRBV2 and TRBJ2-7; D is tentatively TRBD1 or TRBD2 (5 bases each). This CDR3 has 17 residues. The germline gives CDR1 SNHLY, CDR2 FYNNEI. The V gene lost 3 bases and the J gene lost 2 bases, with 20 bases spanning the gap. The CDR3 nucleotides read TGTGCCAGCAGTGACCAGGGACCGTCAACGTTTACCTACGAGCAGTACTTC. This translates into CASSDQGPSTFTYEQYF.

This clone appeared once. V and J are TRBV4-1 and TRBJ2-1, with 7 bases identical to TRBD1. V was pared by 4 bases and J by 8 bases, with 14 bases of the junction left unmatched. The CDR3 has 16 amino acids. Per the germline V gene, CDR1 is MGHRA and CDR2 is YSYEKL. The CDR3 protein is CASSLSRTGLGDEQFF. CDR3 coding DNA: TGCGCCAGCAGCCTTTCTAGGACAGGATTAGGGGATGAGCAGTTCTTC.

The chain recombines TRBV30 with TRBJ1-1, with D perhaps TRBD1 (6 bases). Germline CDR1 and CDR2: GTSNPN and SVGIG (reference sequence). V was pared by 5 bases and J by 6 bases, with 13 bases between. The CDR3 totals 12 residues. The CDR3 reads CAWRLSGAEAFF. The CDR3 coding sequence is TGTGCCTGGCGTCTATCAGGGGCTGAAGCTTTCTTT.

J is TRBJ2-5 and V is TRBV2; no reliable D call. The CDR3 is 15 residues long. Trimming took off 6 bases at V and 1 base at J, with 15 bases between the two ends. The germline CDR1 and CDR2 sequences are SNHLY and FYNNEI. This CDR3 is CASSAPLGFQETQYF. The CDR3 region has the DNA TGTGCCAGCAGCGCCCCCCTTGGGTTCCAAGAGACCCAGTACTTC.

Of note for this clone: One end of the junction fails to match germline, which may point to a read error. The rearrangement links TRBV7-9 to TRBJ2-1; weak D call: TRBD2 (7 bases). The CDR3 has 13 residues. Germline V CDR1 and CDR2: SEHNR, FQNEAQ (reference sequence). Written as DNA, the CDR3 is TGTGCCAGCAGTTTAGGGGGGGAGGATGAGCAGTTCTTC. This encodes CASSLGGEDEQFF.

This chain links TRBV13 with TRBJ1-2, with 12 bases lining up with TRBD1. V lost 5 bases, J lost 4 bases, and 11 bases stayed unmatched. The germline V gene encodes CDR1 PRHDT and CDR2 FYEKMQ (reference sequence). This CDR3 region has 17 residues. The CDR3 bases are TGTGCCAGCAGCGAAGGGACAGGGGGCGGGACTGGCTATGGCTACACCTTC. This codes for CASSEGTGGGTGYGYTF.

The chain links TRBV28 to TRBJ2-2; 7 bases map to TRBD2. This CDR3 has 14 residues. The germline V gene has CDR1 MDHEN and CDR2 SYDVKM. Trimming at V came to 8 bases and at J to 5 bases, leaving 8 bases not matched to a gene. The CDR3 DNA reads TGTGCCAGCCTGGGGGGGAGAGGTACCGGGGAGCTGTTTTTT. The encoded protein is CASLGGRGTGELFF.

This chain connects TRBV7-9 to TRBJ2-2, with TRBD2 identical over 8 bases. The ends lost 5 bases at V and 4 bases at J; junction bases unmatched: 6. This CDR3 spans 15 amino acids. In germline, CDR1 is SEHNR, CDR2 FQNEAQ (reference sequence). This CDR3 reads CASSQAGAGTGELFF. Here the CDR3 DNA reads TGTGCCAGCAGCCAAGCGGGGGCTGGCACCGGGGAGCTGTTTTTT.

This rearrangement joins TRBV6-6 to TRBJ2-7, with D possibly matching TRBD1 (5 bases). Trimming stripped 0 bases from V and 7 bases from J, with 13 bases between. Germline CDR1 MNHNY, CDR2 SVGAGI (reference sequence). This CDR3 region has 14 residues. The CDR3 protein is CASSYSTVEVEQYF. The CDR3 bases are TGTGCCAGCAGTTACTCGACAGTGGAAGTGGAGCAGTACTTC.

The CDR3: CASSITGTGDPPLHF. CDR3 bases: TGTGCCAGTAGTATCACCGGGACAGGGGATCCACCCCTCCACTTT. This sequence joins TRBV19 and TRBJ1-6, with TRBD1 identical over 10 bases. Trimming cost V 3 bases and J 11 bases; bases outside gene matches: 7. The germline V gene encodes CDR1 LNHDA and CDR2 SQIVND (reference sequence). The CDR3 has 15 residues. Supplemented by reference TRBV19 and TRBJ1-6, the full variable domain reads DGGITQSPKYLFRKEGQNVTLSCEQNLNHDAMYWYRQDPGQGLRLIYYSQIVNDFQKGDIAEGYSVSREKKESFPLTVTSAQKNPTAFYLCASSITGTGDPPLHFGNGTRLTVT.

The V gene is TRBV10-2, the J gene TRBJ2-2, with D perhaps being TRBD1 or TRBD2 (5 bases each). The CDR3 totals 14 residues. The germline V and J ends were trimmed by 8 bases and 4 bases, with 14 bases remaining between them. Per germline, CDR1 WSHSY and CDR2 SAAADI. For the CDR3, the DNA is TGCGCCAGCGCACGGGACGGAGCCACCGGGGAGCTGTTTTTT. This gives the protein CASARDGATGELFF.

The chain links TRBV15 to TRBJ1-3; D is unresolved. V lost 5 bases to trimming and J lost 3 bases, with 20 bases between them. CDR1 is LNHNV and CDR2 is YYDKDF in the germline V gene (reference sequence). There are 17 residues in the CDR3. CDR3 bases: TGTGCCACCAGCGGGTTTTCCCCGACGGACCTTGGAAACACCATATATTTT. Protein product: CATSGFSPTDLGNTIYF.